This T cell receptor (beta chain) comes out of a study of beta chain features in type 1 diabetes. The study's findings and limits: It was not settled here whether HLA type affects TCRB rearrangement. For Type 1 diabetes patients, all four CD4+ subsets carried TCRB CDR3s that were moderately but significantly shorter.

The CDR3 extends over 15 amino acids. The V gene end was trimmed by 1 base and the J gene end by 4 bases; junction bases not matched to a gene: 4. Germline assignment: CDR1 SSHAT and CDR2 FNYEAQ (reference sequence). With regard to this clone: Its specificity is unknown.

Since all of the isolated RNA was reverse transcribed, expressed TCRB transcripts were what got sequenced. The assay was immunoSEQ multiplex PCR, and TCRdb's table has in-frame clones only and misses some. The sample lists hundreds of thousands of clones, around an eighth occurring once. The clonotype originates from a man aged 25-45 years with type 1 diabetes. Sequenced: naive CD4+ T cells from blood. The J gene is TRBJ2-5, the V gene TRBV7-7; 9 bases map to TRBD2. CDR3 sequence: CASSLGGGGTETQYF. The CDR3 DNA follows: TGTGCCAGCAGCTTAGGCGGGGGGGGTACAGAGACCCAGTACTTC.